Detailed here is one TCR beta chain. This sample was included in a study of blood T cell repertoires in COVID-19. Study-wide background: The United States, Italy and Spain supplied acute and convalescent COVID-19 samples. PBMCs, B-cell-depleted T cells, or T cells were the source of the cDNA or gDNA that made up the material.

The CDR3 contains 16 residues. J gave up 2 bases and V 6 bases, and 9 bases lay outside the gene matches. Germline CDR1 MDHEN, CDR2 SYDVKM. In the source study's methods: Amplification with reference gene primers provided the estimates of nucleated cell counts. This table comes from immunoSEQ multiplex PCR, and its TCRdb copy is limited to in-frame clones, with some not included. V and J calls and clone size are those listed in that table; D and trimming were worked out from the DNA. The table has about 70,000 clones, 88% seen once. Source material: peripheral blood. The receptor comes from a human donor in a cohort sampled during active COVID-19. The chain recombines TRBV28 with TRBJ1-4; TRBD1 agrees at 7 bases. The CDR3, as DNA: TGTGCCAGCAGCAAAGGGGGCTATGCGACTAATGAAAAACTGTTTTTT. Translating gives CASSKGGYATNEKLFF. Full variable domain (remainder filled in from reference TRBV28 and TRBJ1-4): DVKVTQSSRYLVKRTGEKVFLECVQDMDHENMFWYRQDPGLGLRLIYFSYDVKMKEKGDIPEGYSVSREKKERFSLILESASTNQTSMYLCASSKGGYATNEKLFFGSGTQLSVL.